This is a list of T cell receptor beta chains from one sample in a study of cytomegalovirus exposure and HLA in healthy donors. The assay was immunoSEQ multiplex PCR, and TCRdb's table has in-frame clones only and misses some. The profile shows roughly 150,000 clones, over 70% of them singletons. Material for sequencing was PBMCs. These receptors originate from a male donor in good health and CMV-seronegative. Both conserved end residues are part of each CDR3. A D gene is named only where the DNA matches it firmly. Size tells how often a clone was seen (once, few, many) or the class of an expanded clone, and some rows leave it out.

size: .; V: TRBV28; J: TRBJ2-3; D: TRBD2; CDR3: CASSPPITGGPTDTQYF; DNA: TGTGCCAGCAGTCCCCCTATAACGGGAGGGCCTACAGATACGCAGTATTTT
size: .; V: TRBV18; J: TRBJ2-7; D: .; CDR3: CASSQGYEQYF; DNA: TGTGCCAGCTCACAGGGGTACGAGCAGTACTTC
size: .; V: TRBV10-2; J: TRBJ2-2; D: TRBD2; CDR3: CASTPAGGGLNGELFF; DNA: TGCGCCAGCACCCCCGCGGGGGGAGGGCTGAACGGGGAGCTGTTTTTT
size: .; V: TRBV5-1; J: TRBJ2-3; D: TRBD2; CDR3: CASSLVEREADTQYF; DNA: TGCGCCAGCAGCTTGGTGGAGCGGGAGGCAGATACGCAGTATTTT
size: few; V: TRBV6-6; J: TRBJ1-4; D: TRBD1; CDR3: CASSYGRQGAEKLFF; DNA: TGTGCCAGCAGTTACGGGCGACAGGGGGCGGAAAAACTGTTTTTT
size: few; V: TRBV30; J: TRBJ2-7; D: .; CDR3: CAWSITYPYEQYF; DNA: TGTGCCTGGAGTATCACATATCCCTACGAGCAGTACTTC
size: .; V: TRBV9; J: TRBJ2-1; D: .; CDR3: CASSVGASEETYNEQFF; DNA: TGTGCCAGCAGCGTAGGGGCGTCTGAAGAAACCTACAATGAGCAGTTCTTC
size: .; V: TRBV9; J: TRBJ1-6; D: TRBD1; CDR3: CASDSGTAYSPLHF; DNA: TGTGCCAGCGACTCCGGGACAGCCTATTCACCCCTCCACTTT
size: .; V: TRBV7-2; J: TRBJ2-1; D: TRBD2; CDR3: CASSPPGAGGYNEQFF; DNA: TGTGCCAGCAGCCCCCCGGGGGCGGGAGGGTACAATGAGCAGTTCTTC
size: .; V: TRBV4-1; J: TRBJ1-1; D: TRBD1; CDR3: CASSQDGGTGLTEAFF; DNA: TGCGCCAGCAGCCAAGATGGGGGGACAGGGCTGACTGAAGCTTTCTTT
size: .; V: TRBV18; J: TRBJ2-1; D: TRBD1; CDR3: CASSPLTGENEQFF; DNA: TGTGCCAGCTCACCATTAACAGGGGAGAATGAGCAGTTCTTC
size: .; V: TRBV29-1; J: TRBJ2-1; D: .; CDR3: CSVADILSGSSYNEQFF; DNA: TGCAGCGTCGCAGATATACTTTCGGGGAGCTCCTACAATGAGCAGTTCTTC
size: .; V: TRBV6-6; J: TRBJ2-1; D: .; CDR3: CASTPAAIYNEQFF; DNA: TGTGCCAGCACCCCGGCGGCGATTTACAATGAGCAGTTCTTC
size: .; V: TRBV5-1; J: TRBJ1-3; D: TRBD1; CDR3: CASSSGGRLYSGNTIYF; DNA: TGCGCCAGCAGCTCAGGGGGACGGCTATACTCTGGAAACACCATATATTTT
size: .; V: TRBV11-2; J: TRBJ2-5; D: TRBD1; CDR3: CASSYRDRETQYF; DNA: TGTGCCAGCAGCTACCGGGACAGAGAGACCCAGTACTTC
size: many; V: TRBV18; J: TRBJ2-7; D: TRBD1; CDR3: CASSQIRDRFYEQYF; DNA: TGTGCCAGCTCACAAATCCGGGACAGGTTTTACGAGCAGTACTTC
size: .; V: TRBV10-3; J: TRBJ2-2; D: .; CDR3: CAISGQGMGTGELFF; DNA: TGTGCCATCAGTGGGCAGGGGATGGGTACCGGGGAGCTGTTTTTT
size: .; V: TRBV19; J: TRBJ1-1; D: .; CDR3: CASSEFTEAFF; DNA: TGTGCCAGTAGTGAGTTCACTGAAGCTTTCTTT
size: .; V: TRBV5-1; J: TRBJ2-7; D: .; CDR3: CASSSSVPPYEQYF; DNA: TGCGCCAGCAGCTCCTCGGTTCCCCCCTACGAGCAGTACTTC
size: .; V: TRBV28; J: TRBJ2-7; D: .; CDR3: CASRNERISSYEQYF; DNA: TGTGCCAGCAGAAATGAACGTATTAGCTCCTACGAGCAGTACTTC
size: .; V: TRBV4-3; J: TRBJ2-7; D: .; CDR3: CASSQDLRGRDYEQYF; DNA: TGCGCCAGCAGCCAAGATCTAAGGGGGAGGGACTACGAGCAGTACTTC
size: few; V: TRBV19; J: TRBJ2-7; D: TRBD1; CDR3: CASSPRQGNPSYEQYF; DNA: TGTGCCAGTAGTCCTCGACAGGGTAATCCCTCCTACGAGCAGTACTTC
size: .; V: TRBV4-1; J: TRBJ2-3; D: .; CDR3: CPSPYTQYF; DNA: TGCCCCAGTCCCTACACGCAGTATTTT
size: .; V: TRBV7-2; J: TRBJ2-3; D: TRBD2; CDR3: CASSLGGGGTDTQYF; DNA: TGTGCCAGCAGCTTAGGGGGGGGAGGGACAGATACGCAGTATTTT
size: .; V: TRBV9; J: TRBJ1-3; D: .; CDR3: CASSVDQRSSGNTIYF; DNA: TGTGCCAGCAGCGTAGATCAGAGGAGCTCTGGAAACACCATATATTTT
size: .; V: TRBV6-6; J: TRBJ1-5; D: TRBD1; CDR3: CVSSYTLTGSSQPQHF; DNA: TGTGTCAGCAGTTACACCCTGACAGGGAGTAGTCAGCCCCAGCATTTT
size: once; V: TRBV10-3; J: TRBJ2-7; D: .; CDR3: CATRAGTPLYEQYF; DNA: TGTGCCACCAGAGCCGGGACACCCCTTTACGAGCAGTACTTC
size: .; V: TRBV7-2; J: TRBJ1-6; D: TRBD1; CDR3: CASSLDRGSPLHF; DNA: TGTGCCAGCAGCTTAGACAGGGGCTCACCCCTCCACTTT
size: .; V: TRBV18; J: TRBJ1-5; D: .; CDR3: CASSPGGVYQPQHF; DNA: TGTGCCAGCTCACCCGGAGGGGTCTATCAGCCCCAGCATTTT
size: few; V: TRBV2; J: TRBJ2-1; D: TRBD1; CDR3: CASSEDRGYEQFF; DNA: TGTGCCAGCAGTGAGGACAGGGGGTATGAGCAGTTCTTC
size: .; V: TRBV4-2; J: TRBJ1-1; D: .; CDR3: CASSLQGDTEAFF; DNA: TGTGCCAGCAGCCTACAGGGAGACACTGAAGCTTTCTTT
size: .; V: TRBV6-6; J: TRBJ2-1; D: TRBD2; CDR3: CASSRLAGYYNEQFF; DNA: TGTGCCAGCAGTCGACTAGCGGGATACTACAATGAGCAGTTCTTC
size: .; V: TRBV6-1; J: TRBJ2-7; D: .; CDR3: CASSPSGTTYEQYF; DNA: TGTGCCAGCAGTCCCTCCGGGACAACCTACGAGCAGTACTTC
size: .; V: TRBV5-1; J: TRBJ2-7; D: TRBD1; CDR3: CASRGQGRVYEQYF; DNA: TGCGCCAGCAGAGGACAGGGGCGAGTCTACGAGCAGTACTTC
size: .; V: TRBV7-9; J: TRBJ2-7; D: TRBD1; CDR3: CASSSTGTGAYEQYF; DNA: TGTGCCAGCAGCTCAACCGGGACAGGTGCCTACGAGCAGTACTTC
size: .; V: TRBV7-6; J: TRBJ2-1; D: TRBD2; CDR3: CASGSYPTSSSDNEQFF; DNA: TGTGCCAGCGGCTCCTACCCGACTAGCTCCTCCGACAATGAGCAGTTCTTC
size: .; V: TRBV30; J: TRBJ1-1; D: TRBD1; CDR3: CAWSPRTGSTEAFF; DNA: TGTGCCTGGAGTCCTCGGACAGGGAGTACTGAAGCTTTCTTT
size: .; V: TRBV2; J: TRBJ1-5; D: .; CDR3: CASMGRMSNQPQHF; DNA: TGTGCCAGCATGGGCAGGATGAGCAATCAGCCCCAGCATTTT
size: .; V: TRBV6-6; J: TRBJ1-5; D: TRBD1; CDR3: CASSHSDRGGKPQHF; DNA: TGTGCCAGCAGTCACTCGGACAGGGGTGGGAAGCCCCAGCATTTT
size: .; V: TRBV9; J: TRBJ2-2; D: TRBD2; CDR3: CASSVDGGGLGELFF; DNA: TGTGCCAGCAGCGTAGATGGCGGGGGGTTGGGGGAGCTGTTTTTT
size: .; V: TRBV19; J: TRBJ2-7; D: TRBD1; CDR3: CASSQTGGQEEQYF; DNA: TGTGCCAGTAGCCAGACAGGGGGCCAAGAAGAGCAGTACTTC
size: .; V: TRBV2; J: TRBJ1-4; D: .; CDR3: CASNSRINEKLFF; DNA: TGTGCCAGCAATTCCAGGATTAATGAAAAACTGTTTTTT
size: few; V: TRBV7-8; J: TRBJ2-3; D: .; CDR3: CASSRGGGGSTDTQYF; DNA: TGTGCCAGCAGTCGAGGGGGAGGGGGTAGCACAGATACGCAGTATTTT
size: few; V: TRBV7-2; J: TRBJ2-7; D: TRBD1; CDR3: CASSLGGQGLSGYF; DNA: TGTGCCAGCAGCTTAGGCGGACAGGGTTTGAGTGGGTACTTC
size: .; V: TRBV25-1; J: TRBJ1-3; D: .; CDR3: CASSRGFGNTIYF; DNA: TGTGCCAGCAGTAGAGGGTTTGGAAACACCATATATTTT
size: .; V: TRBV6-5; J: TRBJ2-7; D: TRBD2; CDR3: CASSYSASGRNYEQYF; DNA: TGTGCCAGCAGTTACTCCGCTAGCGGGAGGAACTACGAGCAGTACTTC
size: .; V: TRBV28; J: TRBJ2-7; D: .; CDR3: CASSLEGSAYEQYF; DNA: TGTGCCAGCAGTTTAGAGGGTAGTGCCTACGAGCAGTACTTC
size: .; V: TRBV4-1; J: TRBJ2-1; D: TRBD2; CDR3: CASSQNKELAAYNEQFF; DNA: TGCGCCAGCAGCCAAAACAAGGAGCTAGCGGCCTACAATGAGCAGTTCTTC
size: .; V: TRBV7-8; J: TRBJ1-2; D: .; CDR3: CASSLGSRTTNYGYTF; DNA: TGTGCCAGCAGCTTAGGGAGCAGGACAACTAACTATGGCTACACCTTC
size: .; V: TRBV29-1; J: TRBJ2-1; D: .; CDR3: CSVEGRPGAPLFGEQFF; DNA: TGCAGCGTTGAAGGGAGGCCGGGCGCCCCTCTGTTCGGCGAGCAGTTCTTC
size: .; V: TRBV4-1; J: TRBJ1-1; D: .; CDR3: CASSQDGAGISDTEAFF; DNA: TGCGCCAGCAGCCAAGATGGTGCAGGGATTAGTGACACTGAAGCTTTCTTT
size: .; V: TRBV28; J: TRBJ1-6; D: TRBD1; CDR3: CASIDGTGSSPLHF; DNA: TGTGCCAGCATTGACGGGACAGGGAGTTCACCCCTCCACTTT
size: .; V: TRBV6-5; J: TRBJ1-2; D: .; CDR3: CASSYSPTGSYGYTF; DNA: TGTGCCAGCAGTTACTCGCCTACAGGGAGCTATGGCTACACCTTC
size: .; V: TRBV28; J: TRBJ1-1; D: TRBD1; CDR3: CASSSPGTAAEAFF; DNA: TGTGCCAGCAGTTCCCCCGGGACAGCCGCTGAAGCTTTCTTT
size: .; V: TRBV28; J: TRBJ1-2; D: .; CDR3: CASTSRAGGYGYTF; DNA: TGTGCCAGCACCTCCCGGGCGGGAGGCTATGGCTACACCTTC
size: .; V: TRBV19; J: TRBJ1-5; D: TRBD1; CDR3: CASSTGDRENNQPQHF; DNA: TGTGCCAGTTCTACAGGGGACAGGGAAAACAATCAGCCCCAGCATTTT
size: .; V: TRBV7-2; J: TRBJ1-3; D: .; CDR3: CASSLTTSSGNTIYF; DNA: TGTGCCAGCAGCCTCACCACGAGCTCTGGAAACACCATATATTTT
size: .; V: TRBV27; J: TRBJ1-5; D: .; CDR3: CASKGAGNGNQPQHF; DNA: TGTGCCAGCAAGGGAGCCGGGAACGGCAATCAGCCCCAGCATTTT
size: .; V: TRBV6-5; J: TRBJ1-1; D: .; CDR3: CASSPTTRNTEAFF; DNA: TGTGCCAGCAGTCCCACCACTAGGAACACTGAAGCTTTCTTT
size: .; V: TRBV27; J: TRBJ1-1; D: .; CDR3: CASSLRAGAEMNTEAFF; DNA: TGTGCCAGCAGTTTAAGGGCAGGGGCCGAGATGAACACTGAAGCTTTCTTT